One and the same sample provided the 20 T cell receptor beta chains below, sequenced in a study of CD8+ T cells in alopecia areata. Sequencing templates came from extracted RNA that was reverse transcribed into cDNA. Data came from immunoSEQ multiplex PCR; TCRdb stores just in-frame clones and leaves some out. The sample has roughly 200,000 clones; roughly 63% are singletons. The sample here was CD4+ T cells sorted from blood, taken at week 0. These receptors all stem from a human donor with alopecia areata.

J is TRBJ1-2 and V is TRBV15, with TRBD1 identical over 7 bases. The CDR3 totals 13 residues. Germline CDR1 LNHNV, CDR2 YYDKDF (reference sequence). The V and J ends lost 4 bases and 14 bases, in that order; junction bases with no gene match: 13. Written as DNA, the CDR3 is TGTGCCACCAGCATAAGACAGGGTTCCGGCGCTACCTTC. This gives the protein CATSIRQGSGATF.

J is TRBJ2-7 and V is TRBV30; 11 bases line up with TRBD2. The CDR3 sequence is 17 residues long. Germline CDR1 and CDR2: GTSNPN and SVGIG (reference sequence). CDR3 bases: TGTGCTCTTAGATCGGCTAGCGGGGGGCCCTACTCCTACGAGCAGTACTTC. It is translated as CALRSASGGPYSYEQYF. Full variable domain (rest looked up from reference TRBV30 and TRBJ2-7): SQTIHQWPATLVQPVGSPLSLECTVEGTSNPNLYWYRQAAGRGLQLLFYSVGIGQISSEVPQNLSASRPQDRQFILSSKKLLLSDSGFYLCALRSASGGPYSYEQYFGPGTRLTVT.

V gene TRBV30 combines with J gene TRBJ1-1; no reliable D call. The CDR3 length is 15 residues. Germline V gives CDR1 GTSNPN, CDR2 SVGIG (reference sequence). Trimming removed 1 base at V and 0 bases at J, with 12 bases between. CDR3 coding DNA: TGTGCCTGGAGTGAGTACAGACCTATGAACACTGAAGCTTTCTTT. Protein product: CAWSEYRPMNTEAFF.

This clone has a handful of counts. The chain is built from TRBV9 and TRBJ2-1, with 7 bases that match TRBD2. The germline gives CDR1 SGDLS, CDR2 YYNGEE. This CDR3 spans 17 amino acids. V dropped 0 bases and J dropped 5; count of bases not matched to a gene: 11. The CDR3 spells CASSVDPPSGVNNEQFF. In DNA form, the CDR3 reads TGTGCCAGCAGCGTAGACCCCCCGAGCGGGGTAAACAATGAGCAGTTCTTC.

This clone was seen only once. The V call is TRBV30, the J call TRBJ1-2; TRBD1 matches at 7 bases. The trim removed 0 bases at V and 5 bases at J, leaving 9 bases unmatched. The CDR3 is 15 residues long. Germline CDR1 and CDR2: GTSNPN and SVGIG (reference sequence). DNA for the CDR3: TGTGCCTGGAGTGTACAGTCCGGGACAGTATATGGCTACACCTTC. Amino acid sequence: CAWSVQSGTVYGYTF.

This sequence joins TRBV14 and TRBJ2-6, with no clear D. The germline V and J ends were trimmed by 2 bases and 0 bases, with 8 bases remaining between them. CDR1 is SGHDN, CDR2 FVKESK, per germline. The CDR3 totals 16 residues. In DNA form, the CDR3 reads TGTGCCAGCAGCCAAACATCGCTCTCTGGGGCCAACGTCCTGACTTTC. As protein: CASSQTSLSGANVLTF.

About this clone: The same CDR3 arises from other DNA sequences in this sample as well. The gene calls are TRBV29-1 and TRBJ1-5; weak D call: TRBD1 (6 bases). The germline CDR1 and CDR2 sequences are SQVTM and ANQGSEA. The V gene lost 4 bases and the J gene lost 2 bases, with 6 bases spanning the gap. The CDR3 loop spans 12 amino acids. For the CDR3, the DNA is TGCAGCGTTGGGACAGGCAATCAGCCCCAGCATTTT. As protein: CSVGTGNQPQHF.

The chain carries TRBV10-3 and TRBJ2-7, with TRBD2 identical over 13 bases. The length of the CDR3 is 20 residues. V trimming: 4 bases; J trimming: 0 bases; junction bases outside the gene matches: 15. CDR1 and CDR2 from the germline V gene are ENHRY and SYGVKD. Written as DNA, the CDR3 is TGTGCCATCAGTGGGGTCCCCGGACTAGCGGGGGACACGAGCTCCTACGAGCAGTACTTC. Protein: CAISGVPGLAGDTSSYEQYF.

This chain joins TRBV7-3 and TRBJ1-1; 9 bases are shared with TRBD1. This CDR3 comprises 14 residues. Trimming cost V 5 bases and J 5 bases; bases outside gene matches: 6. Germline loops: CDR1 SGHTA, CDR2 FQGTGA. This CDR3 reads CASSVDRGKTEAFF. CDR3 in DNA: TGTGCCAGCAGCGTGGACAGGGGCAAAACTGAAGCTTTCTTT.

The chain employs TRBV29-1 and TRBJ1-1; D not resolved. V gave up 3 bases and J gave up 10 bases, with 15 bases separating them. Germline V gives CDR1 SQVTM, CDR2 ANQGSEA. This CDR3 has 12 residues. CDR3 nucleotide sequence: TGCAGCGTTGAGAGCGAGCCGCTGGCAGCTTTCTTT. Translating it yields CSVESEPLAAFF.

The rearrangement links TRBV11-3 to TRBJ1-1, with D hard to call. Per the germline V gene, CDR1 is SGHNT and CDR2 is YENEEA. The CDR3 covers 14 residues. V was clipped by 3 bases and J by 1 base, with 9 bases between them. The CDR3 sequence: CASSFSGPNTEAFF. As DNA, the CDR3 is TGTGCCAGCAGCTTTAGTGGACCGAACACTGAAGCTTTCTTT. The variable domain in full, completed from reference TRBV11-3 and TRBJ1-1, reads EAGVVQSPRYKIIEKKQPVAFWCNPISGHNTLYWYLQNLGQGPELLIRYENEEAVDDSQLPKDRFSAERLKGVDSTLKIQPAELGDSAVYLCASSFSGPNTEAFFGQGTRLTVV.

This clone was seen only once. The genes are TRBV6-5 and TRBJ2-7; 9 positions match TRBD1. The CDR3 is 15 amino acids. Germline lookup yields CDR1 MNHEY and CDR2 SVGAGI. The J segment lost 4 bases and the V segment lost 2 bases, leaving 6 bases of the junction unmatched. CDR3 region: CASSYGTGTSYEQYF. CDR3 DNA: TGTGCCAGCAGTTACGGGACAGGGACAAGTTACGAGCAGTACTTC.

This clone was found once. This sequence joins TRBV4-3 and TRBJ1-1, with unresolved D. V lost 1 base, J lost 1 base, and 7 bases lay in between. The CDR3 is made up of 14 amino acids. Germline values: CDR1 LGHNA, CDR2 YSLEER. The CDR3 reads CASSQGEGNTEAFF. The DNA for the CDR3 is TGCGCCAGCAGCCAAGGAGAAGGGAACACTGAAGCTTTCTTT.

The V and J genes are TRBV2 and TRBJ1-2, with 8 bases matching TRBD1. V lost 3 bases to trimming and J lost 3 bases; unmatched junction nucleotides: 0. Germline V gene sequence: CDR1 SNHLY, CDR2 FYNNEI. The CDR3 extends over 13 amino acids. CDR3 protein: CASSEDRDYGYTF. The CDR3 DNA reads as TGTGCCAGCAGTGAGGACAGGGACTATGGCTACACCTTC.

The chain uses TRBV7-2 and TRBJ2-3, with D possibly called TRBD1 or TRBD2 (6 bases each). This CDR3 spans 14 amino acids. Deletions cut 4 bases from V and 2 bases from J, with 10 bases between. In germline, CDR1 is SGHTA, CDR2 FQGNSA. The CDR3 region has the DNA TGTGCCAGCAGCTCGGGGGCTTACACAGATACGCAGTATTTT. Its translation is CASSSGAYTDTQYF.

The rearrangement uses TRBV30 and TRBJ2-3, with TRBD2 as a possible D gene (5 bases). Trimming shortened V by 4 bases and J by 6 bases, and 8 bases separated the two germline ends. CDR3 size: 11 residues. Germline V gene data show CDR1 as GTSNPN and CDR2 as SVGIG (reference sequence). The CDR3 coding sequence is TGTGCCTGGACGAGGGCGGATACGCAGTATTTT. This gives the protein CAWTRADTQYF.

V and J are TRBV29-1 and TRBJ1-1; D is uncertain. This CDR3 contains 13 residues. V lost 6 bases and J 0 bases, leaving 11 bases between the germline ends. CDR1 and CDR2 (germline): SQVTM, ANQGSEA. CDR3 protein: CSVKGGVNTEAFF. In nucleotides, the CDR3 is TGCAGCGTCAAAGGTGGGGTGAACACTGAAGCTTTCTTT.

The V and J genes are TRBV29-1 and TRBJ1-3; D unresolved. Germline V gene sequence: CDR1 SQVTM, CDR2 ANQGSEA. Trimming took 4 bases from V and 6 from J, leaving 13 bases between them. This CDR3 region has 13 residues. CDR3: CSVATTLTNTIYF. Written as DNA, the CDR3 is TGCAGCGTTGCCACAACCCTGACAAACACCATATATTTT.

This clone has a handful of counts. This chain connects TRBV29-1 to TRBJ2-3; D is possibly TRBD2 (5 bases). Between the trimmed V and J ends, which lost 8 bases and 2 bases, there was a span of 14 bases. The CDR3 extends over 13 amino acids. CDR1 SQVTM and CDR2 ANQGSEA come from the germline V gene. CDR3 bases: TGCAGCCTTAAGCGTGACTACACAGATACGCAGTATTTT. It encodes CSLKRDYTDTQYF.

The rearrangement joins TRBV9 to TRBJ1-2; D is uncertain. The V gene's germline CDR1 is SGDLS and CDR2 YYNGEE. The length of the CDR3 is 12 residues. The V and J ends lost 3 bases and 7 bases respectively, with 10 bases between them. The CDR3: CASSDNISGYTF. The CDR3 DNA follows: TGTGCCAGCAGCGATAATATTAGTGGCTACACCTTC.